A selection of T cell receptor beta chains follows, all from one sample in a study of blood T cells in healthy people across ages. TCRdb re-called the 5' RACE reads through MiXCR, storing one row per CDR3 protein. Here the sample spans some 1,500,000 distinct CDR3 sequences, approximately 42% being singletons. The specimen was blood. The receptors come from a woman aged 18-29 years in good health. The CDR3 runs from the conserved cysteine through the conserved F or W. The D gene is left open where the match is weak. Not all rows give a size; the values are once, few, many and, for expanded clones, a class.

d_gene,j_gene,abundance,v_gene,CDR3nt,CDR3aa
NA,TRBJ2-7,NA,TRBV12-3/TRBV12-4,TGTGCCAGCAGGTTGATAGGCTACGAGCAGTACTTC,CASRLIGYEQYF
NA,TRBJ1-2,few,TRBV18,TGTGCCAGCTCCCCAGGGGAGAGAGGCTATGGCTACACCTTC,CASSPGERGYGYTF
NA,TRBJ1-4,few,TRBV7-9,TGTGCCAGCAGCCCCCCGACGGGAGGCGATGAAAAACTGTTTTTT,CASSPPTGGDEKLFF
NA,TRBJ2-7,many,TRBV9,TGTGCCAGCAGCGCGAATTCCTACGAGCAGTACTTC,CASSANSYEQYF
NA,TRBJ1-2,NA,TRBV5-1,TGCGCCAGCAGCCTTCATCCCGGGACGGAAAACTATGGCTACACCTTC,CASSLHPGTENYGYTF
NA,TRBJ1-6,NA,TRBV6-5,TGTGCCAGCAGTTACGCCGGACAGAAGAGCTCCTATAATTCACCCCTCCACTTT,CASSYAGQKSSYNSPLHF
NA,TRBJ2-1,few,TRBV6-4,TGTGCCAGCAGTGGGGTTGGAGCAGCCAATGAGCAGTTCTTC,CASSGVGAANEQFF
NA,TRBJ2-7,NA,TRBV6-5,TGTGCCAGCAGTTACGATGGGACGGTGGGCTACGAGCAGTACTTC,CASSYDGTVGYEQYF
TRBD2,TRBJ2-7,NA,TRBV20-1,TGCAGTGCTTCCCGCGGGGGGCGAATCTCCTACAATGAGCAGTACTTC,CSASRGGRISYNEQYF
NA,TRBJ1-2,NA,TRBV20-1,TGCAGTGCTAGCTTTTCGGGATATGGCTACACCTTC,CSASFSGYGYTF
TRBD1,TRBJ2-3,NA,TRBV7-9,TGTGCCAGCAGCACGGGACAGTGGAAGACTAGCACAGATACGCAGTATTTT,CASSTGQWKTSTDTQYF
NA,TRBJ1-1,NA,TRBV12-3/TRBV12-4,TGTGCCAGCAGAACAGACAACTACACTGAAGCTTTCTTT,CASRTDNYTEAFF
NA,TRBJ1-2,NA,TRBV7-9,TGTGCCAGCAGCAGGGAGGGCGGCGATGGCTACACCTTC,CASSREGGDGYTF
NA,TRBJ2-3,NA,TRBV7-9,TGTGCCAGCAGCTTAAGCGGCTCCAGCGGGAGCACAGATACGCAGTATTTT,CASSLSGSSGSTDTQYF
NA,TRBJ2-7,NA,TRBV27,TGTGCCAGTGGACGGTTCTCCTACGAGCAGTACTTC,CASGRFSYEQYF
NA,TRBJ2-7,few,TRBV27,TGTGCCAGCAGTTTAACGCAGGTTCCCTACGAGCAGTACTTC,CASSLTQVPYEQYF
NA,TRBJ1-5,few,TRBV5-1,TGCGCCAGCAGCTTGGTCCGAAGCGACTATAGCAATCAGCCCCAGCATTTT,CASSLVRSDYSNQPQHF
TRBD1,TRBJ1-1,NA,TRBV10-3,TGTGCCATCAGTGCCTTTATGGACAGGGTGGCTGAGGACACTGAAGCTTTCTTT,CAISAFMDRVAEDTEAFF
NA,TRBJ1-2,NA,TRBV25-1,TGTGCCAGCAGTGAACCCCGGACGGGGCTTGGCTACACCTTC,CASSEPRTGLGYTF
NA,TRBJ1-1,NA,TRBV20-1,TGCAGTGCTAGAGCGAGTAACACTGAAGCTTTCTTT,CSARASNTEAFF
NA,TRBJ2-1,few,TRBV5-1,TGCGCCAGCAGCTTGGGAGGGTGGGTCGATGAGCAGTTCTTC,CASSLGGWVDEQFF
NA,TRBJ2-1,few,TRBV20-1,TGCAGTGCTAGATCAACCCGGGACACTGCCTACAATGAGCAGTTCTTC,CSARSTRDTAYNEQFF
NA,TRBJ1-5,NA,TRBV3-1,TGTGCCTGCAGCCAAGATCGGACCGCGAATCAGCCCCAGCATTTT,CACSQDRTANQPQHF
NA,TRBJ1-5,NA,TRBV7-2,TGTGCCAGCAGCAGAAGAGGGGTGGATCAGCCCCAGCATTTT,CASSRRGVDQPQHF
TRBD1,TRBJ1-1,few,TRBV30,TGTGCCTGGAGAAGGGGGCTCTACACTGAAGCTTTCTTT,CAWRRGLYTEAFF
NA,TRBJ1-1,few,TRBV20-1,TGCAGTGCTAGGTGGGGGTACACTGAAGCTTTCTTT,CSARWGYTEAFF